This T cell receptor (beta chain) was sequenced during a study of OX40 agonist ivuxolimab in advanced cancers. Sequencing was performed with immunoSEQ multiplex PCR; in TCRdb, only in-frame clones are kept and a portion is missing. This sample has tens of thousands of clones, with around 90% found just once. As regards this clone: No antigen is known for it.

The study, taken as a whole, reports: Dose levels from 0.1 to 3.0 mg/kg saw CD4+ and CD8+ blood T cells expand clonally by week 6.

The CDR3 is 13 amino acids. Trimming pared 1 base from V and 4 bases from J, leaving 7 bases between. The germline V gene has CDR1 SGHAT and CDR2 FQDESV (reference sequence). The clonotype originates from an adult with an advanced solid tumor such as melanoma, head and neck, liver or kidney cancer. The J gene is TRBJ1-2, the V gene TRBV11-1; D unresolved. The material was CD4+ or CD8+ T cells sorted from blood, obtained in a trial of the OX40 agonist ivuxolimab. CDR3 protein: CASSLGTAYGYTF. The CDR3 DNA follows: TGTGCCAGCAGCTTAGGCACAGCCTATGGCTACACCTTC. Full variable domain (outside the CDR3, taken from reference TRBV11-1 and TRBJ1-2): EAEVAQSPRYKITEKSQAVAFWCDPISGHATLYWYRQILGQGPELLVQFQDESVVDDSQLPKDRFSAERLKGVDSTLKIQPAELGDSAMYLCASSLGTAYGYTFGSGTRLTVV.